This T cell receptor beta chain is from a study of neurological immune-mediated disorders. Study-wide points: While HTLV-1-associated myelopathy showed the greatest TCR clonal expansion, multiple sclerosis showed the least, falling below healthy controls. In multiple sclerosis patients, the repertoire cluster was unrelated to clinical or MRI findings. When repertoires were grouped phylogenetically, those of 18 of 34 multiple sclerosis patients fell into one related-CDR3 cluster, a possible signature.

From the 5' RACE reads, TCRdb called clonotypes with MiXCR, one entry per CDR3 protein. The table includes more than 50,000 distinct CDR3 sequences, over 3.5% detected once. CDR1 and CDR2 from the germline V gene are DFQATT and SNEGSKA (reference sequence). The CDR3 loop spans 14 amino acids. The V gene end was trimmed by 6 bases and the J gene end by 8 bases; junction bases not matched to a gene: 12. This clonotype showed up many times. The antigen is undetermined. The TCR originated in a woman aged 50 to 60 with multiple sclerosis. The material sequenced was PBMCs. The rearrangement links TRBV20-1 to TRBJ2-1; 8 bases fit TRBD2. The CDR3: CSAISGLGVDEQFF. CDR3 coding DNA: TGCAGTGCCATTTCGGGACTAGGGGTCGATGAGCAGTTCTTC.